This T cell receptor beta chain was observed in a study of neurological immune-mediated disorders. The study's findings and limits: The study found no CDR3 amino acid sequences shared by expanded clones across subjects, suggesting private repertoires in all groups.

This clonotype was recorded many times. Its antigen is unidentified. Germline CDR1 SEHNR, CDR2 FQNEAQ (reference sequence). This CDR3 spans 15 amino acids. V lost 5 bases and J 1 base, leaving 14 bases between the germline ends. TCRdb itself ran the 5' RACE reads through MiXCR, one entry per CDR3 protein. This table holds about 55,000 distinct CDR3 sequences, more than 4% found once. Unsorted libraries used 2 million PBMCs kept at -80 degrees C. This sequence was found in a man aged 50 to 59 with multiple sclerosis. J is TRBJ1-1 and V is TRBV7-9; D perhaps matches TRBD1 (6 bases). Material for sequencing was PBMCs. The CDR3 is CASSPQGIQNTEAFF. The CDR3 bases are TGTGCCAGCAGCCCACAGGGAATCCAGAACACTGAAGCTTTCTTT.